This is a list of T cell receptor beta chains from one sample in a study of T cell changes during pregnancy in multiple sclerosis. Only in-frame clones appear in the TCRdb table, and some are missing; sequencing was by immunoSEQ multiplex PCR. The top ten hold around 2% of the sample, which has around 51,000 clones, 85% to 95% seen once. Sequenced here: peripheral blood, sampled in the second trimester of pregnancy. Receptors originate from a female donor with multiple sclerosis, enrolled in a pregnancy study. Both conserved end residues are part of each CDR3. A D gene is named only where the DNA matches it firmly. For some rows the clone size is stated as once, few or many, or as a class when expanded; others skip it.

TRBV28	NA	TRBJ1-2	TRBD1	TGTGCCAGCTTATCAGGGGGTCAACACTATGGCTACACCTTC	CASLSGGQHYGYTF
TRBV18	NA	TRBJ1-1	NA	TGTGCCAGCTCACCACCCAAAGGGGATCATACTGAAGCTTTCTTT	CASSPPKGDHTEAFF
TRBV2	few	TRBJ2-1	NA	TGTGCCAGCAGTGAGGCAGGGTTAGAGAGATATGAGCAGTTCTTC	CASSEAGLERYEQFF
TRBV19	NA	TRBJ2-1	TRBD2	TGTGCCAGTAGTAATAGCGGGAGCGCCTACAATGAGCAGTTCTTC	CASSNSGSAYNEQFF
TRBV28	NA	TRBJ2-7	NA	TGTGCCACCTACTCGGGACATACCTACGAGCAGTACTTC	CATYSGHTYEQYF
TRBV13	NA	TRBJ2-2	NA	TGTGCCAGCAGCTTAGGCCAGGGCGTGTTTACCGGGGAGCTGTTTTTT	CASSLGQGVFTGELFF
TRBV5-4	NA	TRBJ1-1	NA	TGTGCCAGCAGCCGTGGGGGCCTACAGGGTTATCACACTGAAGCTTTCTTT	CASSRGGLQGYHTEAFF
TRBV5-8	NA	TRBJ2-1	NA	TGTGCCAGCAACCCGGACAGTTTTTGGGAGCAGTTCTTC	CASNPDSFWEQFF
TRBV19	NA	TRBJ2-2	NA	TGTGCCAGTAGTATCGAGGTGGGCCGGGAGAACACCGGGGAGCTGTTTTTT	CASSIEVGRENTGELFF
TRBV19	NA	TRBJ1-2	NA	TGTGCCAGTAGTATAGATCGTCTGGGGCCAGCTAACTATGGCTACACCTTC	CASSIDRLGPANYGYTF
TRBV5-1	NA	TRBJ2-1	TRBD2	TGCGCCAGCAGCACGGGACTAGCGGGAGGCCTCTCCTACAATGAGCAGTTCTTC	CASSTGLAGGLSYNEQFF
TRBV4-3	NA	TRBJ2-6	TRBD1	TGCGCCAGCAGCCAAGCCGGGACAGGAAGCTCTGGGGCCAACGTCCTGACTTTC	CASSQAGTGSSGANVLTF
TRBV25-1	once	TRBJ1-1	NA	TGTGCCAGCAGTGAATACGCCCCGGGGATCCAAATTGAAGCTTTCTTT	CASSEYAPGIQIEAFF
TRBV6-4	NA	TRBJ2-3	TRBD2	TGTGCCAGCAGTAGCGGGAGCGGCGGCACAGATACGCAGTATTTT	CASSSGSGGTDTQYF
TRBV6-5	NA	TRBJ2-4	TRBD1	TGTGCCAGCAGTGCAGACAGGGGGAAGAAAAACATTCAGTACTTC	CASSADRGKKNIQYF
TRBV27	NA	TRBJ2-5	TRBD1	TGTGCCAGCAAACAGGGGGCGCGTTTAAAGACCCAGTACTTC	CASKQGARLKTQYF
TRBV13	NA	TRBJ2-1	NA	TGTGCCAGCAGCTCCCTCGGTGGAGGCAATGAGCAGTTCTTC	CASSSLGGGNEQFF
TRBV5-5	NA	TRBJ2-1	NA	TGTGCCAGCAGCCTTAGCGGCCTCTACAATGAGCAGTTCTTC	CASSLSGLYNEQFF
TRBV7-9	NA	TRBJ2-1	TRBD2	TGTGCCAGCAGCACTACCACTAGCGGCAGCTCCTACAATGAGCAGTTCTTC	CASSTTTSGSSYNEQFF
TRBV7-9	NA	TRBJ2-5	TRBD2	TGTGCCAGCAGCTTACAATTTTCGGCGGGAGGGGAGACCCAGTACTTC	CASSLQFSAGGETQYF
TRBV13	NA	TRBJ2-5	TRBD1	TGTGCCAGCAGCTCGAAAACAGGGGAGTGGGGACAAGAGACCCAGTACTTC	CASSSKTGEWGQETQYF
TRBV5-8	NA	TRBJ1-2	TRBD1	TGTGCCAGCAGCGATGGACAGGGGATTATGGACTATGGCTACACCTTC	CASSDGQGIMDYGYTF
TRBV13	NA	TRBJ2-1	TRBD1	TGTGCCAGCAGCTTAGGGTCCAGGGGGTTTTTCAATGAGCAGTTCTTC	CASSLGSRGFFNEQFF
TRBV25-1	once	TRBJ1-2	NA	TGTGCCAGCAGTTTAACGGGGATCTATGGCTACACCTTC	CASSLTGIYGYTF
TRBV19	NA	TRBJ2-7	NA	TGTGCCAGTAGTCCCGGCGGGTTCGGCGGCTACGAGCAGTACTTC	CASSPGGFGGYEQYF
TRBV7-2	NA	TRBJ2-4	NA	TGTGCCAGCAGCCCCCCTGGGGCGGTAGCCAAAAACATTCAGTACTTC	CASSPPGAVAKNIQYF
TRBV6-1	NA	TRBJ1-5	TRBD1	TGTGCCAGCAGCATTACAGGGGGTCCGAATCAGCCCCAGCATTTT	CASSITGGPNQPQHF
TRBV7-3	NA	TRBJ2-1	TRBD2	TGTGCCAGCAGCTTAGGGCTAGCGGGAGTTTTTGAGCAGTTCTTC	CASSLGLAGVFEQFF
TRBV14	few	TRBJ1-1	TRBD1	TGTGCCAGCAGCCAACAGGGGGCTTTCACTGAAGCTTTCTTT	CASSQQGAFTEAFF
TRBV28	NA	TRBJ2-2	TRBD2	TGTGCCAGCGGCCGACTAGCGGGAGATACCGGGGAGCTGTTTTTT	CASGRLAGDTGELFF
TRBV9	NA	TRBJ2-3	NA	TGTGCCAGCAGCGCCGAGAGGGCAAGCACAGATACGCAGTATTTT	CASSAERASTDTQYF
TRBV2	NA	TRBJ2-3	NA	TGTGCCAGCAATTGGTTGAGGGGGGGTCGGAGCACAGATACGCAGTATTTT	CASNWLRGGRSTDTQYF
TRBV7-6	NA	TRBJ1-1	NA	TGTGCCAGCAGCTTAGCAGGGGCTAGCACTGAAGCTTTCTTT	CASSLAGASTEAFF
TRBV29-1	NA	TRBJ2-4	NA	TGCAGCGTTGTTTCCCGAAACATTCAGTACTTC	CSVVSRNIQYF
TRBV10-3	NA	TRBJ2-7	NA	TGTGCCACCAAAAGGGCGGGGCCAAACTACGAGCAGTACTTC	CATKRAGPNYEQYF
TRBV29-1	once	TRBJ2-2	NA	TGCAGCGTTGACCCGGTGAACACCGGGGAGCTGTTTTTT	CSVDPVNTGELFF
TRBV6-1	NA	TRBJ2-7	NA	TGTGCCAGCCTTACGGGACTCCCATCCTACGAGCAGTACTTC	CASLTGLPSYEQYF